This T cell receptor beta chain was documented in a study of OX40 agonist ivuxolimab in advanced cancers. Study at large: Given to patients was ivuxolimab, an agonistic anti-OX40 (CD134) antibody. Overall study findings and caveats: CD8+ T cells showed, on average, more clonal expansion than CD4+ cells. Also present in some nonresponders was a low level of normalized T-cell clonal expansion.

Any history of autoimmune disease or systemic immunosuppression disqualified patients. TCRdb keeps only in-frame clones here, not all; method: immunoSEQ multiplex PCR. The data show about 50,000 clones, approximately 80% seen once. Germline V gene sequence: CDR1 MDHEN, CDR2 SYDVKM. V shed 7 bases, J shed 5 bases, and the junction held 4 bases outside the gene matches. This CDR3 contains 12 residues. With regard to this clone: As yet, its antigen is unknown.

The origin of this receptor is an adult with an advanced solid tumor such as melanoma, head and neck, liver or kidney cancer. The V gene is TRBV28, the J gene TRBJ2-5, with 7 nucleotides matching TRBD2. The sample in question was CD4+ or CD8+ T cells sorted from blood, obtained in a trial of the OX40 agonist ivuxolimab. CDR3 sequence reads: CASTQGGETQYF. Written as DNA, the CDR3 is TGTGCCAGCACCCAGGGAGGGGAGACCCAGTACTTC.